This T cell receptor (beta chain) was recorded in a study of blood T cell repertoires in COVID-19. The wider study: Samples taken during acute and convalescent COVID-19 were collected in the United States, Italy and Spain. The cDNA or gDNA used as material had been derived from T cells, B-cell-depleted T cells, or PBMCs.

In the original processing: Reference gene primer amplification in the assay estimated nucleated cell counts. Sequencing was performed with immunoSEQ multiplex PCR; in TCRdb, only in-frame clones are kept and a portion is missing. Clone size and the V and J calls come from that table; the DNA yielded D and trimming. This sample yields tens of thousands of clones, of which around 86% are seen a single time; 7% to 9.5% belongs to the top ten. Trimming shortened V by 6 bases and J by 2 bases, and 20 bases separated the two germline ends. The CDR3 totals 16 residues. Per the germline V gene, CDR1 is LGHDT and CDR2 is YNNKEL (reference sequence).

This chain joins TRBV3-1 (or the pseudogene TRBV3-2) and TRBJ2-7; TRBD1 is a possible D gene (6 bases). The clonotype was recovered from a man aged 50-60 years with active COVID-19. Sequencing was done on a sample of peripheral blood. The CDR3 DNA sequence: TGTGCCAGCAGTCGTACCTACCGGGACAACGCCTACGAGCAGTACTTC. Its protein product is CASSRTYRDNAYEQYF.